The sequence of this T cell receptor (beta chain) was determined in a study of long-term antiretroviral therapy in people with HIV. Sequencing relied on immunoSEQ assay v3.0, run at survey level. TCRdb keeps only in-frame clones here, not all; method: immunoSEQ multiplex PCR. The sample holds over 30,000 clones; roughly 83% are singletons and the top ten take approximately 2.9%. Findings and limits, study-wide: Even long-term ART left TRB diversity below transplant donor controls, despite gains. On ART adherence, viral resistance or therapy changes, no data were available.

A note on this clone: The antigen is undetermined.

Specimens retained roughly 1-11 million cryopreserved PBMC preceding DNA extraction. The CDR3 loop spans 13 amino acids. Germline V gives CDR1 SGHNT, CDR2 YYREEE (reference sequence). V lost 5 bases, J lost 8 bases, and 4 bases stayed unmatched. V usage is TRBV5-4 and J usage is TRBJ1-6, with 7 positions matching TRBD1. Sequencing used unsorted PBMCs, obtained 1.9 years after starting antiretroviral therapy. This receptor was identified in a man younger than 30 with HIV. CDR3: CASRLDRDSPLHF. CDR3 DNA sequence: TGTGCCAGCAGACTTGACAGGGATTCACCCCTCCACTTT.